The clone carrying this T cell receptor (beta chain) appeared a few times. This sample was included in a study of T cells in Graves' hyperthyroidism and ophthalmopathy. Authors of the study amplified TCR beta CDR3 regions from RNA transcripts. The HTBI set primed first-round TCR CDR3 RT-PCR. TCRdb used MiXCR to reprocess the multiplex PCR reads, holding one entry per CDR3 protein. This table holds 500,000 to 800,000 distinct CDR3 sequences, just under 45% found once. Germline V gene sequence: CDR1 SEHNR, CDR2 FQNEAQ (reference sequence). V was clipped by 3 bases and J by 8 bases, with 13 bases between them. The CDR3 loop spans 14 amino acids. Patients were excluded for uncontrolled infection, other autoimmune disease, pregnancy or lactation.

The receptor was isolated from an adult man with Graves' disease, either hyperthyroidism or ophthalmopathy (not recorded which). Sequenced: peripheral blood or thyroid tissue (not recorded which). V gene TRBV7-9 combines with J gene TRBJ1-4, with D possibly being TRBD1 (6 bases). The CDR3 protein is CASSFGPGAEKLFF. CDR3 nucleotide sequence: TGTGCCAGCAGCTTTGGCCCAGGGGCCGAAAAACTGTTTTTT. Full variable domain (rest looked up from reference TRBV7-9 and TRBJ1-4): DTGVSQNPRHKITKRGQNVTFRCDPISEHNRLYWYRQTLGQGPEFLTYFQNEAQLEKSRLLSDRFSAERPKGSFSTLEIQRTEQGDSAMYLCASSFGPGAEKLFFGSGTQLSVL.